The rows below give T cell receptor beta chains drawn from one sample of a study of blood T cell repertoires in COVID-19. The protocol was immunoSEQ multiplex PCR, while the TCRdb copy is restricted to in-frame clones and leaves out a portion. The sample includes 75,000 to 100,000 clones, just under 90% of them seen just once. The sequenced sample consisted of peripheral blood. The receptors derive from a human donor in a cohort sampled during active COVID-19. Each CDR3 is given with its conserved first and last residue. D genes are given only for firm matches. Some rows have no size entry. The others give once, few or many, or a class for an expanded clone.

CDR3nt	CDR3aa	d_gene	abundance	v_gene	j_gene	len
TGTGCCAGCAGCTTAGCCAGGAGCAATCAGCCCCAGCATTTT	CASSLARSNQPQHF	-	-	TRBV7-8	TRBJ1-5	14
TGCGCCAGCAGCCAAGTGTTTGCCAGCGGGAGCATCAATGAGCAGTTCTTC	CASSQVFASGSINEQFF	TRBD2	once	TRBV4-3	TRBJ2-1	17
TGTGCCAGTAGTACCCCTTCTTGGACTAGCGGATTGTACAATGAGCAGTTCTTC	CASSTPSWTSGLYNEQFF	TRBD2	-	TRBV19	TRBJ2-1	18
TGCAGTGCTAGTCGGCAGGGTGGAATGAACACTGAAGCTTTCTTT	CSASRQGGMNTEAFF	-	-	TRBV20-1	TRBJ1-1	15
TGTGCCAGCTCACCGGCACTAGCCATCGAGCAGTACTTC	CASSPALAIEQYF	-	-	TRBV18	TRBJ2-7	13
TGTGCCAGCAGTTACCACGGGACTAGCGGCACAGATACGCAGTATTTT	CASSYHGTSGTDTQYF	TRBD2	-	TRBV28	TRBJ2-3	16
TGTGCCAGCAAGCGGACCGGGAACACCGGGGAGCTGTTTTTT	CASKRTGNTGELFF	-	-	TRBV2	TRBJ2-2	14
TGTGCCAGCAGCGCCTTTAGCGCCAGCTCCTACAATGAGCAGTTCTTC	CASSAFSASSYNEQFF	-	-	TRBV9	TRBJ2-1	16
TGCGCCAGCTCAAAAGTGGCCGATCCGAACACCGGGGAGCTGTTTTTT	CASSKVADPNTGELFF	-	-	TRBV5-1	TRBJ2-2	16
TGCGCCAGCAGCTTGGTGGCAGGACTCTCCTACGAGCAGTACTTC	CASSLVAGLSYEQYF	-	-	TRBV5-1	TRBJ2-7	15
TGTGCCAGTAGTATAGACGCAGGTTACTCCTACGAGCAGTACTTC	CASSIDAGYSYEQYF	-	-	TRBV19	TRBJ2-7	15
TGCGCCAGCAGCGGAACCCAGGGGGCGAGGGCAGATACGCAGTATTTT	CASSGTQGARADTQYF	TRBD1	-	TRBV5-1	TRBJ2-3	16
TGTGCCAGTAGCTTCCGGGACAGGGGGCGCCTAGGGGGTGAAGCTTTCTTT	CASSFRDRGRLGGEAFF	TRBD1	-	TRBV19	TRBJ1-1	17
TGTGCCAGCAGCGTCACAGGGGATACGGGCTACACCTTC	CASSVTGDTGYTF	TRBD1	-	TRBV7-8	TRBJ1-2	13
TGTGCCAGCAGAGGGGGTCACCACGAGCAGTACTTC	CASRGGHHEQYF	-	-	TRBV27	TRBJ2-7	12
TGTGCCAGCTCACCGGTAGGGGGCGAGCTTGAAGCTTTCTTT	CASSPVGGELEAFF	TRBD1	-	TRBV18	TRBJ1-1	14
TGTGCCAGCAGTCCCGGCGCAGGATTTACCTACGAGCAGTACTTC	CASSPGAGFTYEQYF	-	once	TRBV27	TRBJ2-7	15
TGTGCCAGCAGCCCAACCGTAGGGGCCAACACCGGGGAGCTGTTTTTT	CASSPTVGANTGELFF	-	-	TRBV2	TRBJ2-2	16
TGTGCCAGCAGAGCAGGCGGGGGGGCTTCCTACAATGAGCAGTTCTTC	CASRAGGGASYNEQFF	TRBD2	few	TRBV13	TRBJ2-1	16
TGTGCCAGCAACCGGCTAGCTTCGAACACCGGGGAGCTGTTTTTT	CASNRLASNTGELFF	-	-	TRBV2	TRBJ2-2	15
TGTGCCAGCAGCTTGGGTGGGTGGAGGAATGGCTACACCTTC	CASSLGGWRNGYTF	-	-	TRBV5-4	TRBJ1-2	14
TGTGCCAGCAGCTTGACAAAGGGGGCGTTAGGCAACACTGAAGCTTTCTTT	CASSLTKGALGNTEAFF	TRBD1	-	TRBV5-4	TRBJ1-1	17
TGTGCCAGCAGCCCCGACCTCGGCCTAGCGGGAGTAGGGGAGCAGTACTTC	CASSPDLGLAGVGEQYF	TRBD2	once	TRBV7-6	TRBJ2-7	17
TGTGCCAGCAGTCCCCAGGGTTACGAGCAGTACTTC	CASSPQGYEQYF	-	-	TRBV28	TRBJ2-7	12
TGTGCCAGTAAGGTTTATAGGGGGCTGGACTATGGCTACACCTTC	CASKVYRGLDYGYTF	TRBD1	-	TRBV19	TRBJ1-2	15
TGCGCCAGCAGCTTGACCAGCGGGGGGAACACCGGGGAGCTGTTTTTT	CASSLTSGGNTGELFF	TRBD2	once	TRBV5-1	TRBJ2-2	16
TGTGCCAGCAGCCAGGGCAGCCAATCCTACACTGAAGCTTTCTTT	CASSQGSQSYTEAFF	-	once	TRBV5-4	TRBJ1-1	15
TGTGCCAGCAGCTTGAGACAGCTTGAAGCTTTCTTT	CASSLRQLEAFF	-	-	TRBV5-5	TRBJ1-1	12
TGTGCCAGCAGCTCGCACCCCAGGGGAAGGAACACTGAAGCTTTCTTT	CASSSHPRGRNTEAFF	-	-	TRBV7-6	TRBJ1-1	16
TGTGCCAGCAGTTACTCCGGACTCTATGGCTACACCTTC	CASSYSGLYGYTF	-	-	TRBV6-5	TRBJ1-2	13
TGTGCCAGCAGCTTACGACCCCGGACACGGAATGAGCAGTTCTTC	CASSLRPRTRNEQFF	-	-	TRBV7-9	TRBJ2-1	15
TGTGCCAGCAGTTTCCTTAATCAGCCCCAGCATTTT	CASSFLNQPQHF	-	-	TRBV28	TRBJ1-5	12
TGTGCCAGCAGCGCTGTTCTGAATTCACCCCTCCACTTT	CASSAVLNSPLHF	-	few	TRBV9	TRBJ1-6	13
TGTGCCAGCAAGCAGGGGGATAGGCCCCAGCATTTT	CASKQGDRPQHF	TRBD1	-	TRBV12-3/TRBV12-4	TRBJ1-5	12
TGTGCCAGCTCACCACCCGGGTACGCTGAAGCTTTCTTT	CASSPPGYAEAFF	-	-	TRBV18	TRBJ1-1	13
TGTGCCAGCAGCGTAGGTGCTAGCGGGACGGGAGATACGCAGTATTTT	CASSVGASGTGDTQYF	TRBD2	-	TRBV9	TRBJ2-3	16
TGTGCCAGCAGCTTAGTATTGGGGGGACCCCTGGGCTACACCTTC	CASSLVLGGPLGYTF	-	once	TRBV11-3	TRBJ1-2	15
TGTGCCACCAGTATGTCTGTGGGTATCGGGGCAGATACGCAGTATTTT	CATSMSVGIGADTQYF	-	-	TRBV24-1	TRBJ2-3	16
TGTGCCAGCAGCCCCCTCCCCAGTACTAGCGGGAGGACTGACACGCAGTATTTT	CASSPLPSTSGRTDTQYF	TRBD2	-	TRBV4-2	TRBJ2-3	18
TGTGCCAGCAGCTTACGAGCGGGAGTCGTCTTGGGCGATACGCAGTATTTT	CASSLRAGVVLGDTQYF	TRBD2	-	TRBV7-2	TRBJ2-3	17
TGTGCCAGCAGTGAAGCGAGGACTGGGTATAATTCACCCCTCCACTTT	CASSEARTGYNSPLHF	-	-	TRBV6-1	TRBJ1-6	16
TGTGCCAGCAGGGTGACTAGCGGAGCCACCTACGAGCAGTACTTC	CASRVTSGATYEQYF	TRBD2	few	TRBV27	TRBJ2-7	15
TGTGCCAGCGGACCCGGTAGCGGGAGAGCTGGAGGGACCCAGTACTTC	CASGPGSGRAGGTQYF	TRBD2	-	TRBV6-6	TRBJ2-5	16
TGTGCCAGCAGTTACGGAGGACAGGGGTATGGCTACACCTTC	CASSYGGQGYGYTF	TRBD1	-	TRBV6-5	TRBJ1-2	14
TGTGCCAGCAGCTCGCGCCGTGGCGGGGAAGAGACCCAGTACTTC	CASSSRRGGEETQYF	-	-	TRBV7-2	TRBJ2-5	15
TGTGCCAGCAGTAGACTAGCGGGAGTCTACGAGCAGTACTTC	CASSRLAGVYEQYF	TRBD2	few	TRBV6-2/TRBV6-3	TRBJ2-7	14